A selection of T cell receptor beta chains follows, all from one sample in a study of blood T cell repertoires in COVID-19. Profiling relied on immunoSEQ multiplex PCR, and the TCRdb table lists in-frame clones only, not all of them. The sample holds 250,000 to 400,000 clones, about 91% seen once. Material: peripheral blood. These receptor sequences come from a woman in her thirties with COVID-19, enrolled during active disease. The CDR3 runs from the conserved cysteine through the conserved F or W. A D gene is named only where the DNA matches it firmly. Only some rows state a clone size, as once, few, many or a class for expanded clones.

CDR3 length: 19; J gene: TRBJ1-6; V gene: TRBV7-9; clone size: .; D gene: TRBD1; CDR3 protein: CASSSSNRDRGWTNSPLHF; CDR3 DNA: TGTGCCAGCAGCTCCTCCAACCGGGACAGGGGGTGGACGAATTCACCCCTCCACTTT
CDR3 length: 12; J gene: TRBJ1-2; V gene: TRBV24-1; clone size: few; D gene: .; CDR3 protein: CATSAANYGYTF; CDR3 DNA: TGTGCCACTAGCGCGGCCAACTATGGCTACACCTTC
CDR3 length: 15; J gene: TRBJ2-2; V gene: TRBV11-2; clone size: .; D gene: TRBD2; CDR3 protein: CASSFSGAHTGELFF; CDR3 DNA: TGTGCCAGCAGCTTTAGCGGGGCCCACACCGGGGAGCTGTTTTTT
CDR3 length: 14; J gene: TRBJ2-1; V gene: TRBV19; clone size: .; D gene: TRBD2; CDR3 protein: CASSRVAGPDEQFF; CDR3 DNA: TGTGCCAGTAGTAGGGTAGCGGGGCCGGATGAGCAGTTCTTC
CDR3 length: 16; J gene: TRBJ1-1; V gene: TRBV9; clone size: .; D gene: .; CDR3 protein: CASSEGMGGRYSEAFF; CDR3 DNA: TGTGCCAGCAGCGAAGGCATGGGGGGGAGGTATTCTGAAGCTTTCTTT
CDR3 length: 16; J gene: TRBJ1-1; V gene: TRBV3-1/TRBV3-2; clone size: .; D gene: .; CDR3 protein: CASSQGGRGFNTEAFF; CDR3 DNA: TGTGCCAGCAGCCAAGGGGGCAGGGGTTTCAACACTGAAGCTTTCTTT
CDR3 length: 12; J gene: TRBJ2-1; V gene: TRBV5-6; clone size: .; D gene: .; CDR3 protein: CASSPNYNEQFF; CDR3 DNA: TGTGCCAGCAGCCCTAACTACAATGAGCAGTTCTTC
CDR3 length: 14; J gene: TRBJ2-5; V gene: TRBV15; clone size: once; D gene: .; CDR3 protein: CATSRDFRGETQYF; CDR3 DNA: TGTGCCACCAGCAGAGATTTTAGGGGGGAGACCCAGTACTTC
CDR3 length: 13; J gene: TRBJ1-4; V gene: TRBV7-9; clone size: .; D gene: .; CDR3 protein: CASSEGLNEKLFF; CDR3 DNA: TGTGCCAGCTCCGAGGGACTTAATGAAAAACTGTTTTTT
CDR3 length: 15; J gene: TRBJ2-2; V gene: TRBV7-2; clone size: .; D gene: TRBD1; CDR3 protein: CASSLAAGGSGELFF; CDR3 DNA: TGTGCCAGCAGCTTAGCAGCAGGGGGCTCCGGGGAGCTGTTTTTT
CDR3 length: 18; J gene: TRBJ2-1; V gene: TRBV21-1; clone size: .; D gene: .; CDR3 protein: CASSTPGTGGSYYNEQFF; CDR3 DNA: TGTGCCAGCAGCACCCCCGGGACAGGGGGTTCCTATTACAATGAGCAGTTCTTC
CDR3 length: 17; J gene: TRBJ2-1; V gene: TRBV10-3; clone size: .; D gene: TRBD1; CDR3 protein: CAISESRTGGSYNEQFF; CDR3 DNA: TGTGCCATCAGTGAGTCCCGGACAGGGGGATCCTACAATGAGCAGTTCTTC
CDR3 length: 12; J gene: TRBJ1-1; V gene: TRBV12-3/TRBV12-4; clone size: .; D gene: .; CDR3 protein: CASSAQGTEAFF; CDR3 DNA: TGTGCCAGCAGTGCCCAGGGCACTGAAGCTTTCTTT
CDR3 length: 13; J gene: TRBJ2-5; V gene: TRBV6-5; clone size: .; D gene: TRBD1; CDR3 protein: CASSRRGPETQYF; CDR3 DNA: TGTGCCAGCAGTCGAAGGGGGCCGGAGACCCAGTACTTC
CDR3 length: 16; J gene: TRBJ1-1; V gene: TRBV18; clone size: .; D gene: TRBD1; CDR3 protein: CASSPLGTGDQAEAFF; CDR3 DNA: TGTGCCAGCTCGCCCCTGGGGACAGGGGATCAAGCTGAAGCTTTCTTT
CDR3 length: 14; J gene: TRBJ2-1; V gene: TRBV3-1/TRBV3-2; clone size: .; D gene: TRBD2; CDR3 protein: CASRASGGSNEQFF; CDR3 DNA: TGTGCCAGCAGGGCTAGCGGGGGGAGCAATGAGCAGTTCTTC
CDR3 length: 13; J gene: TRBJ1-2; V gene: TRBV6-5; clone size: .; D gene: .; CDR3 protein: CASSGQTLLGYTF; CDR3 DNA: TGTGCCAGCAGCGGACAGACCCTTCTTGGCTACACCTTC
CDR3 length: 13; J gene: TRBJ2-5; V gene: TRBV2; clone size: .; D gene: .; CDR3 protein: CASSASSGETQYF; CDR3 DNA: TGTGCCAGCAGTGCAAGCTCGGGAGAGACCCAGTACTTC
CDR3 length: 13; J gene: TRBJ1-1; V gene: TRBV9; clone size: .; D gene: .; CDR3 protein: CASSLRGNTEAFF; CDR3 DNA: TGTGCCAGCAGCCTCAGAGGGAACACTGAAGCTTTCTTT
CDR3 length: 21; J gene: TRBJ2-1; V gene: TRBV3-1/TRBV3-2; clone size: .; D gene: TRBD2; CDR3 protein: CASSQDRLIGLADRPRDEQFF; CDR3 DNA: TGTGCCAGCAGCCAAGATAGGTTGATCGGGCTAGCGGACCGCCCTAGGGATGAGCAGTTCTTC
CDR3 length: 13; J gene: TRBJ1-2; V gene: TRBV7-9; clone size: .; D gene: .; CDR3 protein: CASSRDSTYGYTF; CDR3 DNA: TGTGCCAGCAGCCGCGACAGCACCTATGGCTACACCTTC
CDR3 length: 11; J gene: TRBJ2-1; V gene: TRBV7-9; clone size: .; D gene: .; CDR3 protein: CASSGPPEQFF; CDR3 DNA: TGTGCCAGCAGCGGCCCTCCCGAGCAGTTCTTC